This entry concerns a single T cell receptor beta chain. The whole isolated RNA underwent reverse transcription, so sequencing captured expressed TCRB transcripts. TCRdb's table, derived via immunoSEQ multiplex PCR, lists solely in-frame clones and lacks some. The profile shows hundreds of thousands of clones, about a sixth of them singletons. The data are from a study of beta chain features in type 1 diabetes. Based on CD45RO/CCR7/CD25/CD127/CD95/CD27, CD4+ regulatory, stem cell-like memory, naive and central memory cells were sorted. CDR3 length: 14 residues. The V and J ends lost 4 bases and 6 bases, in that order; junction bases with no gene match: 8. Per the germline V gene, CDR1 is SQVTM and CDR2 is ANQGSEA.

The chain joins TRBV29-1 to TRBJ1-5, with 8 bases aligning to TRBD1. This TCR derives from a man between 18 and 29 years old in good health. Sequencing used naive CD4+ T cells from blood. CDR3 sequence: CSVATGGFSQPQHF. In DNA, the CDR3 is TGCAGCGTTGCCACAGGGGGTTTCTCTCAGCCCCAGCATTTT.